The 30 T cell receptor beta chains below all came from one sample that was sequenced in a study of blood T cells in healthy people across ages. A second PCR, run for about 7 to 11 cycles, used a sample-barcoded 5' primer plus a J-beta primer mix. TCRdb analysed the 5' RACE reads with MiXCR anew, one entry per CDR3 protein. The repertoire holds 1.5 million to 2 million distinct CDR3 sequences, about 39% seen once, with 20% to 25% in the top ten. The sequencing sample was made of blood. These receptors all come from a human donor in good health.

This clonotype was seen a few times. The CDR3 DNA is TGTGCCAGCAGTTACTCAGGTGGTATAGGGCTCGAGGCTTTCTTT. Amino acid sequence: CASSYSGGIGLEAFF. This chain joins TRBV6-5 and TRBJ1-1; D not certain. The CDR3 contains 15 residues. CDR1 MNHEY and CDR2 SVGAGI come from the germline V gene. Trimming shortened V by 0 bases and J by 11 bases, and 19 bases separated the two germline ends.

DNA of the CDR3: TGCAGTGCCCTGCGGCGGGGGGCTCCTAGCTCCTACAATGAGCAGTTCTTC. Translated: CSALRRGAPSSYNEQFF. The chain joins TRBV20-1 to TRBJ2-1; 8 bases fit TRBD2. Germline trimming cut 6 bases from V and 0 bases from J; bases unmatched to any gene: 13. The CDR3 totals 17 residues. In germline, CDR1 is DFQATT, CDR2 SNEGSKA (reference sequence).

Notes on this clonotype: The junction shows a germline mismatch at one end, possibly a read error. J is TRBJ1-1 and V is TRBV4-3, with D perhaps matching TRBD1 (5 bases). The CDR3 is 15 residues long. CDR1 is LGHNA, CDR2 YSLEER, per germline. CDR3 sequence reads: CASSQDHRRNTETFF. The CDR3, as DNA: TGCGCCAGCAGCCAAGATCACAGGAGGAACACTGAAACTTTCTTT.

This clonotype was counted a few times. The V and J genes are TRBV6-1 and TRBJ2-5; D assignment may be TRBD1 or TRBD2 (5 bases each). CDR1 MNHNS and CDR2 SASEGT come from the germline V gene. Trimming removed 6 bases at V and 2 bases at J, with 13 bases between. CDR3 length equals 14 residues. The CDR3: CASRRDGTQETQYF. The DNA of the CDR3 is TGTGCCAGCAGGAGGGACGGAACTCAAGAGACCCAGTACTTC.

This clonotype was seen a handful of times. The chain joins TRBV7-6 to TRBJ1-1; D is unresolved. Trimming left V 6 bases short and J 2 bases short, with 7 bases between. Germline V gene data show CDR1 as SGHVS and CDR2 as FNYEAQ. The CDR3 covers 12 residues. The CDR3 region is CASRSPNTEAFF. DNA for the CDR3: TGTGCCAGCAGATCGCCCAACACTGAAGCTTTCTTT. The variable domain in full, with the rest retrieved from reference TRBV7-6 and TRBJ1-1, is GAGVSQSPRYKVTKRGQDVALRCDPISGHVSLYWYRQALGQGPEFLTYFNYEAQQDKSGLPNDRFSAERPEGSISTLTIQRTEQRDSAMYRCASRSPNTEAFFGQGTRLTVV.

This clonotype showed up just a few times. The V gene is TRBV5-1, the J gene TRBJ2-3; 7 bases map to TRBD2. With V trimmed by 0 bases and J by 0 bases, 7 bases remained unmatched. This CDR3 is built from 17 residues. Germline loops: CDR1 SGHRS, CDR2 YFSETQ. CDR3 region: CASSLVVAGMSTDTQYF. Here the CDR3 DNA reads TGCGCCAGCAGCTTGGTAGTAGCGGGCATGAGCACAGATACGCAGTATTTT.

The chain couples TRBV7-2 to TRBJ2-7; 8 bases line up with TRBD2. The CDR3 totals 17 residues. The germline V gene has CDR1 SGHTA and CDR2 FQGNSA. J gave up 4 bases and V 5 bases, and 16 bases lay outside the gene matches. The CDR3 loop is CASSQSTGGVVGYEQYF. The CDR3 nucleotides are TGTGCCAGCAGCCAGTCCACGGGGGGGGTTGTAGGGTACGAGCAGTACTTC.

The sample holds one count of this clonotype. A read error may account for a junction end that differs from germline. The chain employs TRBV7-2 and TRBJ1-1; D ambiguous. This CDR3 region has 14 residues. Looked up from germline, CDR1 is SGHTA and CDR2 is FQGNSA. CDR3 sequence (DNA): TGTGCCAGCAGCTTAGTTACGTGGAACACTGAAGTTTTCTTT. This translates into CASSLVTWNTEVFF. Filled out from reference TRBV7-2 and TRBJ1-1, the complete variable domain reads GAGVSQSPSNKVTEKGKDVELRCDPISGHTALYWYRQSLGQGLEFLIYFQGNSAPDKSGLPSDRFSAERTGGSVSTLTIQRTQQEDSAVYLCASSLVTWNTEVFFGQGTRLTVV.

The gene calls are TRBV6-2 or TRBV6-3 and TRBJ1-1, with D perhaps matching TRBD1 (6 bases). V was trimmed by 8 bases and J by 4 bases, leaving 17 bases between them. This CDR3 comprises 14 residues. Germline-derived CDR1 and CDR2 are MNHEY and SVGEGT. CDR3 protein: CASRASGGATEAFF. Written as DNA, the CDR3 is TGTGCCAGCCGGGCCAGTGGGGGGGCCACTGAAGCTTTCTTT.

CDR3 sequence: CASSQRGPAAPTDTQYF. DNA for the CDR3: TGTGCCAGCAGCCAAAGAGGCCCAGCGGCCCCCACAGATACGCAGTATTTT. The chain carries TRBV14 and TRBJ2-3; perhaps TRBD2 as D (5 bases). The ends were cut back, 2 bases at V and 2 bases at J, with 17 bases in the middle. The CDR3 runs to 17 residues. Germline V gives CDR1 SGHDN, CDR2 FVKESK.

The gene calls are TRBV6-2 or TRBV6-3 and TRBJ2-1; D gene unclear. This CDR3 comprises 11 residues. CDR1 MNHEY and CDR2 SVGEGT come from the germline V gene. Trimming stripped 6 bases from V and 10 bases from J, with 10 bases between. The CDR3 protein is CASSQLWEQFF. The DNA of the CDR3 is TGTGCCAGCAGCCAGCTCTGGGAGCAGTTCTTC.

Notes on this clonotype: One end of the junction varies from germline; a read error may be responsible. The chain links TRBV11-2 to TRBJ1-2; 11 positions match TRBD1. Germline V CDR1 and CDR2: SGHAT, FQNNGV. The CDR3 runs 14 residues. The CDR3 DNA is TGTGCCGGCAGCCGGGACAGGGGGACCTATGGCTACACCTTC. Encoded protein: CAGSRDRGTYGYTF.

CDR3 bases: TGTGCCAGCAGTTTATCGAATAGGGGGCGGTACAATGAGCAGTTCTTC. Translation: CASSLSNRGRYNEQFF. This chain joins TRBV27 and TRBJ2-1; 7 positions match TRBD1. The trim removed 0 bases at V and 4 bases at J, leaving 6 bases unmatched. The V gene's germline CDR1 is MNHEY and CDR2 SMNVEV (reference sequence). The length of the CDR3 is 16 residues.

As for this clonotype: Compared with germline, one end of the junction differs, possibly owing to a read error. The V gene is TRBV6-1, the J gene TRBJ2-7, with 7 bases that match TRBD2. The J call may not be correct, given that the DNA end is closer to TRBJ2-5. Germline loops: CDR1 MNHNS, CDR2 SASEGT. The CDR3 extends over 15 amino acids. Here the CDR3 reads CTSSEAGTQRETQYF. The DNA of the CDR3 is TGTACCAGCAGTGAAGCGGGGACCCAAAGAGAGACCCAGTACTTC.

In its sample, this clonotype was seen once. The rearrangement links TRBV18 to TRBJ1-5; 9 bases line up with TRBD1. The germline V gene encodes CDR1 KGHSH and CDR2 LQKENI. This CDR3 region has 15 residues. Losses at the gene ends were 6 bases for V and 5 bases for J; bases not matched to a gene: 8. The CDR3 is CASSAAGQGYQPQHF. CDR3 DNA: TGTGCCAGCTCCGCGGCCGGACAGGGGTATCAGCCCCAGCATTTT.

V is TRBV7-2 and J is TRBJ2-4; 12 bases match TRBD2. TRBJ2-7 explains the end of the DNA better; the J call may be wrong. This CDR3 is 15 amino acids long. The germline gives CDR1 SGHTA, CDR2 FQGNSA. The CDR3 DNA reads as TGTACCAGCAGCTTAGACGGGACTAGCGGGTACGAGCAGTACTTC. Translated: CTSSLDGTSGYEQYF.

The chain joins TRBV20-1 to TRBJ2-3; possibly TRBD1 for D (5 bases). V lost 7 bases, J lost 3 bases, and 14 bases lay in between. Germline CDR1 is DFQATT and CDR2 is SNEGSKA (reference sequence). The CDR3 is made up of 13 amino acids. As DNA, the CDR3 is TGCAGTGTAAAGGGGCCGAGTACAGATACGCAGTATTTT. Translating gives CSVKGPSTDTQYF.

The rearrangement joins TRBV29-1 to TRBJ2-7; 9 positions match TRBD1. The last part of the DNA fits TRBJ2-5 better; the J call may be wrong. This CDR3 is built from 13 residues. Germline V lookup: CDR1 SQVTM, CDR2 ANQGSEA. CDR3 loop: CSANRGLGETQYF. CDR3 DNA sequence: TGCAGCGCCAACAGGGGGCTGGGGGAGACCCAGTACTTC.

The chain is built from TRBV7-8 and TRBJ2-6; D might be TRBD1 (6 bases). Germline values: CDR1 SGHVS, CDR2 FQNEAQ. Trimming pared 7 bases from V and 1 base from J, leaving 17 bases between. The CDR3 consists of 17 residues. The CDR3 loop reads CASIQGGGGSGANVLTF. The CDR3 bases are TGTGCCAGCATCCAGGGTGGGGGCGGGTCTGGGGCCAACGTCCTGACTTTC.

The gene calls are TRBV12-3 or TRBV12-4 and TRBJ2-5; maybe TRBD1 (5 bases). The CDR3 spans 15 residues. Deletions cut 3 bases from V and 0 bases from J, with 11 bases between. CDR3 sequence reads: CASSFSAGYQETQYF. CDR3 in DNA: TGTGCCAGCAGTTTTTCGGCAGGGTACCAAGAGACCCAGTACTTC.

This clonotype turned up a few times. The chain joins TRBV20-1 to TRBJ1-5; no clear D. The germline V gene encodes CDR1 DFQATT and CDR2 SNEGSKA (reference sequence). Deletions cut 2 bases from V and 6 bases from J, with 11 bases between. CDR3 length equals 13 residues. This chain's CDR3 is CSARPVSGQPQHF. The CDR3 coding sequence is TGCAGTGCTAGACCCGTTTCTGGTCAGCCCCAGCATTTT.

This chain links TRBV5-1 with TRBJ1-2, with 8 bases matching TRBD1. With 1 base clipped from V and 6 bases from J, the junction kept 8 bases outside the gene matches. The CDR3 has 15 residues. Per the germline V gene, CDR1 is SGHRS and CDR2 is YFSETQ. CDR3 nucleotide sequence: TGCGCCAGCAGCTTGCAGAGACAGGGGATCCATGGCTACACCTTC. Its protein product is CASSLQRQGIHGYTF.

The genes are TRBV20-1 and TRBJ2-2; no clear D. The V end lost 7 bases, the J end lost 0 bases, and 9 bases lay between the germline ends. The germline CDR1 and CDR2 sequences are DFQATT and SNEGSKA (reference sequence). The CDR3 runs 13 residues. The CDR3 here is CSGRESNTGELFF. The CDR3 coding sequence is TGCAGTGGTAGGGAATCGAACACCGGGGAGCTGTTTTTT.

V usage is TRBV5-1 and J usage is TRBJ2-3, with 9 bases matching TRBD1. CDR1 is SGHRS and CDR2 is YFSETQ in the germline V gene. There are 17 residues in the CDR3. V was clipped by 3 bases and J by 1 base; unmatched bases: 9. The CDR3 DNA follows: TGCGCCAGCAGCTCCTCGGGGACAGGGTGGGGCACAGATACGCAGTATTTT. It encodes CASSSSGTGWGTDTQYF.

The chain joins TRBV3-1 to TRBJ1-2, with D uncertain. Trimming removed 2 bases at V and 4 bases at J, with 14 bases between. The CDR3 is 15 residues long. The germline gives CDR1 LGHDT, CDR2 YNNKEL (reference sequence). The CDR3 nucleotides are TGTGCCAGCAGCCAACTTGGGCCCGCCGGCTATGGCTACACCTTC. Its protein product is CASSQLGPAGYGYTF.

This clonotype came up a few times. The V call is TRBV7-9, the J call TRBJ1-2; a weak D match, TRBD1 (6 bases). V was cut by 5 bases and J by 5 bases, with 21 bases left in between. Germline V gene sequence: CDR1 SEHNR, CDR2 FQNEAQ (reference sequence). The CDR3 length is 16 residues. CDR3 coding DNA: TGTGCCAGCAGCCCACCAAATCAGGGGACCTCATATGGCTACACCTTC. Translation gives CASSPPNQGTSYGYTF.

In this sample, this clonotype turned up a few times. The rearrangement links TRBV12-3 or TRBV12-4 to TRBJ1-1; tentatively, D is TRBD1 (5 bases). CDR3 size: 15 residues. Trimming pared 1 base from V and 0 bases from J, leaving 9 bases between. CDR3 DNA sequence: TGTGCCAGCAGTTTAGAGGGACTAATGAACACTGAAGCTTTCTTT. Translating gives CASSLEGLMNTEAFF.

The chain couples TRBV7-2 to TRBJ2-7, with 10 bases identical to TRBD2. Germline CDR1 and CDR2: SGHTA and FQGNSA. The V segment lost 5 bases and the J segment 3 bases; nucleotides outside the gene matches: 7. This CDR3 comprises 15 residues. CDR3 in amino acids: CASSIGSSGSYEQYF. In DNA form, the CDR3 reads TGTGCCAGCAGCATAGGGTCTAGCGGGAGCTACGAGCAGTACTTC.

The table lists this clonotype with a count of one. This may be a read error, as it is one base from a much larger clone. This is likely a read error, given that the CDR3 carries no conserved phenylalanine or tryptophan at its end. The J gene is TRBJ2-6, the V gene TRBV5-6, with TRBD1 as a possible D gene (5 bases). The V gene's germline CDR1 is SGHDT and CDR2 YYEEEE. Deletions cut 1 base from V and 4 bases from J, with 12 bases between. This CDR3 comprises 16 residues. CDR3 loop: CASSLTGTQGANVLTL. The DNA for the CDR3 is TGTGCCAGCAGCTTGACAGGAACCCAGGGGGCCAACGTCCTGACTTTA.

This clonotype was detected a few times. The rearrangement links TRBV14 to TRBJ2-2, with D perhaps TRBD1 or TRBD2 (5 bases each). The CDR3 consists of 16 residues. The germline gives CDR1 SGHDN, CDR2 FVKESK. Deletions cut 4 bases from V and 6 bases from J, with 18 bases between. CDR3 amino acids: CASSRNSLGRAGELFF. The CDR3 DNA reads as TGTGCCAGCAGCCGGAATTCGTTGGGACGGGCCGGGGAGCTGTTTTTT.